The T cell receptor (beta chain) under discussion was sequenced for a study of shared clonotypes between healthy human individuals. Turning to the study itself: The plates for each donor numbered three CD4 naive, three CD4 memory, two CD8 naive and one CD8 memory.

Overall study results and limits: In general, naive subsets displayed greater estimated richness than memory subsets did.

At a deep level, the assay was run. Profiling relied on immunoSEQ multiplex PCR, and the TCRdb table lists in-frame clones only, not all of them. In the table there are about 2.1 million clones, 80% to 95% of which are singletons. In the case of this clone: Its specificity is unknown.

The CDR3 has 13 amino acids. Looked up from germline, CDR1 is SGHVS and CDR2 is FNYEAQ. The V end was cut by 1 base, the J end by 7 bases, with 11 bases between. CD45RO-negative cells were positively selected for CCR7, leaving out terminally differentiated effector memory CD45RA+ cells. This chain links TRBV7-6 with TRBJ2-7; D is ambiguous. The TCR originated in a man younger than 35 in good health. Some clones in this sample may be carry-over from other donors' samples. Sequencing was carried out using naive CD8+ T cells from PBMCs. The CDR3 loop is CASSLEPLGEQYF. Written as DNA, the CDR3 is TGTGCCAGCAGCTTAGAACCCCTGGGAGAGCAGTACTTC.